This note documents a single T cell receptor (beta chain) sequence. Antigen: not known. Germline trimming cut 2 bases from V and 7 bases from J; bases unmatched to any gene: 12. Germline V gene lookup returns CDR1 MDHEN and CDR2 SYDVKM. The CDR3 sequence is 17 residues long. Some clones are missing from TCRdb's copy, which holds only in-frame ones; the method was immunoSEQ multiplex PCR. Of over 60,000 clones in the sample, around 85% were seen once. Patients with autoimmune history or systemic immunosuppression were excluded. This record belongs to a study of OX40 agonist ivuxolimab in advanced cancers. On the study more broadly: Past anti-PD-1, anti-PD-L1 or anti-CTLA-4 therapy was accepted, and 40% had received some. General study results and limits: In CD8+ T cells, expanded clones were on average more numerous than in CD4+.

The clonotype was recovered from an adult with an advanced solid tumor such as melanoma, head and neck, liver or kidney cancer. Specimen: CD4+ or CD8+ T cells sorted from blood, collected in a trial of the OX40 agonist ivuxolimab. V gene TRBV28 combines with J gene TRBJ2-7; TRBD2 matches 12 bases. CDR3 DNA sequence: TGTGCCAGCAGTTTAACCCGGCTAGCGGGGGGGCCAGGGGAGCAGTACTTC. Its translation: CASSLTRLAGGPGEQYF.